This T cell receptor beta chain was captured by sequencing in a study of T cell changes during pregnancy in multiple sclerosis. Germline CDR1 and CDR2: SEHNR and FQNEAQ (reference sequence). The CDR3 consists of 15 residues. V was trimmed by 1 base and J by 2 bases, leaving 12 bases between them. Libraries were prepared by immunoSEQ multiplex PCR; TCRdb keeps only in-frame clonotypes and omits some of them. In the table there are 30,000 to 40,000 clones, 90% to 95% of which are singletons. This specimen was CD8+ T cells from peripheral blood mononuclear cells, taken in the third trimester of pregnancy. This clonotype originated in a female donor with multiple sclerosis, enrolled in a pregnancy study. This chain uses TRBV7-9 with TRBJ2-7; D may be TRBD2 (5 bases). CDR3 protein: CASSLGTGWTYEQYF. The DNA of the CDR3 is TGTGCCAGCAGCTTAGGGACGGGGTGGACCTACGAGCAGTACTTC.